These T cell receptor beta chains were read from a single sample in a study of beta chain features in type 1 diabetes. Data came from immunoSEQ multiplex PCR; TCRdb stores just in-frame clones and leaves some out. Here the sample spans more than 550,000 clones, roughly 13% being singletons. Specimen: naive CD4+ T cells from blood. All receptors derive from a man aged 18 to 30 with type 1 diabetes. Each CDR3 is given with its conserved first and last residue. Fields, in order: CDR3 length, J gene, V gene, clone size, D gene, CDR3 DNA, CDR3 protein. D genes are given only for firm matches. Not all rows give a size; the values are once, few, many and, for expanded clones, a class.

>12|TRBJ2-1|TRBV7-2|.|.
TGTGCCAGCAGCTTCGGGGTAGGTGAGCAGTTCTTC
CASSFGVGEQFF
>12|TRBJ2-7|TRBV11-2|few|.
TGTGCCAGCAGCTTAGCAGGCTACGAGCAGTACTTC
CASSLAGYEQYF
>11|TRBJ1-5|TRBV27|few|.
TGTGCCAACGTTGGGGAGCAGCCCCAGCATTTT
CANVGEQPQHF
>13|TRBJ1-2|TRBV28|.|.
TGTGCCAGCAGTTTAACCAGGGGTTATGGCTACACCTTC
CASSLTRGYGYTF
>14|TRBJ1-1|TRBV27|.|TRBD1
TGTGCCAGCAGTCCCCAGACAGGGAGGACTGAAGCTTTCTTT
CASSPQTGRTEAFF
>14|TRBJ2-1|TRBV11-2|few|TRBD1
TGTGCCAGCAGCTCTCGGCCAGGGGGCAATGAGCAGTTCTTC
CASSSRPGGNEQFF
>14|TRBJ1-3|TRBV6-5|.|TRBD1
TGTGCCAGCACCTCAGGGGGATCCGGAAACACCATATATTTT
CASTSGGSGNTIYF
>17|TRBJ2-3|TRBV2|.|.
TGTGCCACTTATCTTACCCCGGACGGGCGGAGCACAGATACGCAGTATTTT
CATYLTPDGRSTDTQYF
>13|TRBJ2-1|TRBV2|few|TRBD2
TGTGCCAGCAGTACTCTAGCGGGAGATGAGCAGTTCTTC
CASSTLAGDEQFF
>13|TRBJ1-1|TRBV27|few|.
TGTGCCAGCAGTTTTTCAGGGGAGGGGGAAGCTTTCTTT
CASSFSGEGEAFF
>14|TRBJ1-3|TRBV7-9|.|.
TGTGCCAGCAGCCAGGAAGGCGGAGGGGCTACCATATATTTT
CASSQEGGGATIYF
>11|TRBJ2-7|TRBV2|.|.
TGTGCCAGCAGTCCCCTCTACGAGCAGTACTTC
CASSPLYEQYF
>15|TRBJ1-6|TRBV9|few|TRBD1
TGTGCCAGCAGCCGGCCAGGGACAGGAAATTCACCCCTCCACTTT
CASSRPGTGNSPLHF
>12|TRBJ1-2|TRBV28|.|TRBD1
TGTGCCAGCATACAGGGGCGGCGCGGCTACACCTTC
CASIQGRRGYTF
>16|TRBJ2-3|TRBV4-1|few|.
TGCGCCAGCAGCCAAGCGTCGAGGCGGGTACCAGATACGCAGTATTTT
CASSQASRRVPDTQYF
>13|TRBJ2-1|TRBV4-3|.|TRBD2
TGCGCCAGCAGCCAGGGACTAGGGCATGAGCAGTTCTTC
CASSQGLGHEQFF
>12|TRBJ2-5|TRBV5-1|.|.
TGCGCCAGCAGCTTAAACGGGAAGACCCAGTACTTC
CASSLNGKTQYF
>14|TRBJ1-2|TRBV30|.|.
TGTGCCTGGAGCGGTAGGGATTCTTACTATGGCTACACCTTC
CAWSGRDSYYGYTF
>14|TRBJ2-1|TRBV7-2|.|.
TGTGCCAGCAGCTTGCCCGGGATACACAATGAGCAGTTCTTC
CASSLPGIHNEQFF
>14|TRBJ2-2|TRBV7-2|few|.
TGTGCCAGCACCCCCGTGGGGGTCGGCGGGGAGCTGTTTTTT
CASTPVGVGGELFF
>16|TRBJ1-4|TRBV30|few|TRBD1
TGTGCCTGGGAAGGGAAGGGGGCTTTCTGGAATGAAAAACTGTTTTTT
CAWEGKGAFWNEKLFF
>12|TRBJ2-5|TRBV7-9|few|.
TGTGCCAGCAGCCTACCCCCGCAGGAGCAGTACTTC
CASSLPPQEQYF
>16|TRBJ1-6|TRBV5-1|.|TRBD1
TGCGCCAGCAGCGCTACAGGGGCCACCCTCAATTCACCCCTCCACTTT
CASSATGATLNSPLHF
>13|TRBJ1-5|TRBV4-3|few|.
TGCGCCAGCAGCCAAGATCACAATCAGCCCCAGCATTTT
CASSQDHNQPQHF
>14|TRBJ1-2|TRBV4-1|few|TRBD1
TGCGCCAGCAGCCAACCGGGACAGCCCTATGGCTACACCTTC
CASSQPGQPYGYTF
>14|TRBJ1-6|TRBV7-3|.|TRBD1
TGTGCCAGCAGCCCCGGACAGGGGTCTTCACCCCTCCACTTT
CASSPGQGSSPLHF
>15|TRBJ1-1|TRBV15|few|TRBD1
TGTGCCACCAGCAGAGATCCCGACAGGGCCACTGAAGCTTTCTTT
CATSRDPDRATEAFF
>12|TRBJ1-2|TRBV7-9|.|.
TGTGCCAGCAGCCAGGATATGACATACTACACCTTC
CASSQDMTYYTF
>13|TRBJ2-1|TRBV28|many|.
TGTGCCAGCAATGTCGATCTGGATGGTGAGCAGTTCTTC
CASNVDLDGEQFF
>13|TRBJ2-1|TRBV18|few|.
TGTGCCAGCTCACCCCAGGCGACCAATGAGCAGTTCTTC
CASSPQATNEQFF
>12|TRBJ2-3|TRBV7-2|.|.
TGTGCCAGCAGCTTAGTGGGAGATACGCAGTATTTT
CASSLVGDTQYF
>16|TRBJ2-7|TRBV11-2|.|TRBD2
TGTGCCAGCAGCCGAGGACTAGCGGGAGGGAACTACGAGCAGTACTTC
CASSRGLAGGNYEQYF
>15|TRBJ1-3|TRBV7-9|.|TRBD1
TGTGCCAGCAGCCTCCGACAGGGGTCTGGAAACACCATATATTTT
CASSLRQGSGNTIYF
>13|TRBJ2-7|TRBV7-2|few|.
TGTGCCAGCAGCTTAACACAGCGTTACGAGCAGTACTTC
CASSLTQRYEQYF
>13|TRBJ1-2|TRBV2|.|.
TGTGCCAGCAGTGAGATGGAGCCGGAAGGCTACACCTTC
CASSEMEPEGYTF
>12|TRBJ1-1|TRBV7-2|few|TRBD1
TGTGCCAGCAGCCAGGGGGCAACTGAAGCTTTCTTT
CASSQGATEAFF
>14|TRBJ1-5|TRBV30|.|TRBD1
TGTGCCTGGAGCATAGGGACAGGGACCCAGCCCCAGCATTTT
CAWSIGTGTQPQHF
>11|TRBJ2-5|TRBV5-1|few|.
TGCGCCAGCAGCTACGAAGAGACCCAGTACTTC
CASSYEETQYF
>13|TRBJ2-7|TRBV5-1|.|TRBD1
TGCGCCAGCAGCCCGAGGACAGGCTACGAGCAGTACTTC
CASSPRTGYEQYF